This entry features one T cell receptor (beta chain) sequence. As yet, its antigen is unknown. This is likely a read error, given that the CDR3 carries no conserved phenylalanine or tryptophan at its end. These data originate in a study of blood T cells in healthy people across ages. Study-wide findings and caveats: Relative to aged donors, long-lived donors carried more naive CD4+ cells and displayed higher diversity.

The sample, 7.5 to 10 milliliters of peripheral blood, was drawn from each donor. The second PCR ran roughly 6 to 12 cycles with a sample-barcoded 5' primer and J-beta primers. The template-switch adaptor, which had 12 random nucleotides, put a tag on each cDNA molecule. At least 3 million CDR3-containing paired-end reads were obtained per sample. TCRdb re-called the 5' RACE reads with MiXCR, one entry per CDR3 protein. The table records 710,000 or so distinct CDR3 sequences, 22% of them present only once. Germline V gene sequence: CDR1 SGHTA, CDR2 FQGNSA. The trim removed 3 bases at V and 1 base at J, leaving 6 bases unmatched. This CDR3 has 16 amino acids.

The TCR was taken from a man in his 70s in good health. The V and J genes are TRBV7-2 and TRBJ1-1, with 9 bases lining up with TRBD1. Sequenced input: blood. The CDR3: CASSLGQGTGNTEAFL. The CDR3 DNA reads TGTGCCAGCAGCTTGGGACAGGGAACCGGGAACACTGAAGCTTTCCTT.